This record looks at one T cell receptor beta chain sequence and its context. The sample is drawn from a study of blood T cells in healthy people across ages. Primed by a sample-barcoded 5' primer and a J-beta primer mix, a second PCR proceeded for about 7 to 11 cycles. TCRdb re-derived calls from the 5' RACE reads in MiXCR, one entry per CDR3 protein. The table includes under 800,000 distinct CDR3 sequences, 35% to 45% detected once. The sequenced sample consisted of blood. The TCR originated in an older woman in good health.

CDR3 loop: CSARDYAGTGVEDIQPQHF. The CDR3 DNA follows: TGCAGTGCCCGAGACTATGCCGGGACAGGGGTGGAGGATATTCAGCCCCAGCATTTT. The chain recombines TRBV20-1 with TRBJ1-5; 10 nucleotides align to TRBD1. The V gene's germline CDR1 is DFQATT and CDR2 SNEGSKA (reference sequence). This CDR3 comprises 19 residues. The V segment lost 6 bases and the J segment 6 bases; nucleotides outside the gene matches: 23.